The rows below give T cell receptor beta chains drawn from one sample of a study of human T cells and chemical hapten exposure. TCRdb fed the RACE reads into MiXCR, producing one record per CDR3 protein. The profile shows 49,000 or so distinct CDR3 sequences, approximately 4.8% of them singletons. Input material: whole blood. The receptor set was obtained from a human donor in good health. Some clones in this sample may be carry-over from other donors' samples. Both conserved end residues are part of each CDR3.

j_gene: TRBJ1-5
v_gene: TRBV27
CDR3aa: CASSLSWGSHQPQHF

j_gene: TRBJ1-2
v_gene: TRBV2
CDR3aa: CASSDVGPTGGYTF

j_gene: TRBJ2-1
v_gene: TRBV3-1
CDR3aa: CASSQVYSGRASYNEQFF

j_gene: TRBJ2-7
v_gene: TRBV28
CDR3aa: CASSTAGGASYEQYF

j_gene: TRBJ1-1
v_gene: TRBV27
CDR3aa: CASSFPGSTEAFF

j_gene: TRBJ2-3
v_gene: TRBV25-1
CDR3aa: CASSDPGLASSTDTQYF

j_gene: TRBJ2-5
v_gene: TRBV24-1
CDR3aa: CATSSPTETQETQYF

j_gene: TRBJ2-2
v_gene: TRBV29-1
CDR3aa: CSVTGGLNTGELFF

j_gene: TRBJ2-1
v_gene: TRBV27
CDR3aa: CASRPFPSSYNEQFF

j_gene: TRBJ2-7
v_gene: TRBV27
CDR3aa: CASSLQGSGYEQYF

j_gene: TRBJ1-1
v_gene: TRBV6-5
CDR3aa: CASTNRQGGDTEAFF

j_gene: TRBJ2-6
v_gene: TRBV28
CDR3aa: CASSPGRGYVLTF

j_gene: TRBJ2-4
v_gene: TRBV28
CDR3aa: CASSPTVALTGSDIQYF

j_gene: TRBJ2-3
v_gene: TRBV20-1
CDR3aa: CSASFTSGGSTDTQYF

j_gene: TRBJ2-7
v_gene: TRBV5-1
CDR3aa: CASSFATPTYEQYF

j_gene: TRBJ1-2
v_gene: TRBV3-1
CDR3aa: CASSQDLRALSNGYTF

j_gene: TRBJ2-7
v_gene: TRBV14
CDR3aa: CASSLYTGGAYEQYF

j_gene: TRBJ2-3
v_gene: TRBV5-1
CDR3aa: CASSSLVQPDTQYF

j_gene: TRBJ1-5
v_gene: TRBV20-1
CDR3aa: CSATTTGYSNQPQHF

j_gene: TRBJ2-7
v_gene: TRBV21-1
CDR3aa: CASSEGSKDRGYYEQYF

j_gene: TRBJ1-6
v_gene: TRBV28
CDR3aa: CASKLQGALNSPLHF

j_gene: TRBJ2-5
v_gene: TRBV29-1
CDR3aa: CSVEEAGGRRETQYF

j_gene: TRBJ2-5
v_gene: TRBV10-2
CDR3aa: CASSRLAGGRETQYF